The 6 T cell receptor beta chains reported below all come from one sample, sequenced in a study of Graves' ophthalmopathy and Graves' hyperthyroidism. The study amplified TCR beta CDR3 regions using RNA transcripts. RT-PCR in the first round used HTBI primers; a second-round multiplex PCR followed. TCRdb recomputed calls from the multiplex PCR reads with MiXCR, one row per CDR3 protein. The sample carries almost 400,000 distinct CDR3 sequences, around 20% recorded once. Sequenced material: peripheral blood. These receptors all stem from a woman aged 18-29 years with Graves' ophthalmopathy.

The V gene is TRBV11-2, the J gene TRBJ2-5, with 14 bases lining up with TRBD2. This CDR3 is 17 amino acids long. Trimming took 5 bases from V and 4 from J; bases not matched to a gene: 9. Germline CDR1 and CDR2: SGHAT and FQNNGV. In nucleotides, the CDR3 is TGTGCCAGCAGCACTGGACTAGCGGGGGGACGGGTAGAGACCCAGTACTTC. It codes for CASSTGLAGGRVETQYF.

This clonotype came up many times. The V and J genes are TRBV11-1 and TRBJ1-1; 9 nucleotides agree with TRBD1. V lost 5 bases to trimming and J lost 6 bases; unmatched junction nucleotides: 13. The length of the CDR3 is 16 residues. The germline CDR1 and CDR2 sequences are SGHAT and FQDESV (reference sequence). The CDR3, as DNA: TGTGCCAGCAGCCCTCCGGACAGGGGAATCGTCGCTGAAGCTTTCTTT. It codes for CASSPPDRGIVAEAFF. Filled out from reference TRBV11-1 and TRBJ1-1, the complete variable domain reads EAEVAQSPRYKITEKSQAVAFWCDPISGHATLYWYRQILGQGPELLVQFQDESVVDDSQLPKDRFSAERLKGVDSTLKIQPAELGDSAMYLCASSPPDRGIVAEAFFGQGTRLTVV.

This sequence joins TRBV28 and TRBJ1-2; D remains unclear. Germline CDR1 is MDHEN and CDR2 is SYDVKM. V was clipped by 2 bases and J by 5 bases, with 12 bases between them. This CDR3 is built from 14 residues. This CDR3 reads CASSLEVRYYGYTF. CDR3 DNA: TGTGCCAGCAGTTTAGAGGTCAGATATTATGGCTACACCTTC.

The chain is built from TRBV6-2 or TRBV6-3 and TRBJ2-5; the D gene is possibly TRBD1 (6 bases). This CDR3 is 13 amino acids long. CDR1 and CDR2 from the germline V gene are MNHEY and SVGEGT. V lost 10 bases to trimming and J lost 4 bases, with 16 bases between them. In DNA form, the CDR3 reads TGTGCCATCCTAGGGGGAAACGGAGAGACCCAGTACTTC. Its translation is CAILGGNGETQYF.

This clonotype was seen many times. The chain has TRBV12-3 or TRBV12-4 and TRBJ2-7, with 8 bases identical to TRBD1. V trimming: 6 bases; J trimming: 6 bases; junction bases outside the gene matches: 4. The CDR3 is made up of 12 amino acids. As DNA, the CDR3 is TGTGCCAGCAGCCATGGGACAGGCGAGCAGTACTTC. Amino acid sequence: CASSHGTGEQYF.

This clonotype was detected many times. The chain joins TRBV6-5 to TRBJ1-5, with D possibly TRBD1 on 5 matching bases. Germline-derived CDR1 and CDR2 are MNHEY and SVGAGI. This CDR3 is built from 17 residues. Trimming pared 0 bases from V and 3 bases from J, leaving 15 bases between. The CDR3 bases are TGTGCCAGCAGTTACTCTCCGGGACGGGGAATCAATCAGCCCCAGCATTTT. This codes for CASSYSPGRGINQPQHF.